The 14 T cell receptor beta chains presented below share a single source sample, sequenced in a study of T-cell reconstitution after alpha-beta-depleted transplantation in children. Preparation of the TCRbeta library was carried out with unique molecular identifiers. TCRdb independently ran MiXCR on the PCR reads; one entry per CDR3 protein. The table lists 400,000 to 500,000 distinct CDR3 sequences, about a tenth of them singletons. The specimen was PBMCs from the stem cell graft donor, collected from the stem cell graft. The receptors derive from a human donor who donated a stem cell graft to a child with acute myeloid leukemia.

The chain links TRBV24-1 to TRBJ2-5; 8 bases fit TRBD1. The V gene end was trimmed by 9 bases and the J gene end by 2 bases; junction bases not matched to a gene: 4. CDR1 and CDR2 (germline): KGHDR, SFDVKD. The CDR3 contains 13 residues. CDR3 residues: CATAGTGQETQYF. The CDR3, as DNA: TGTGCCACCGCCGGGACAGGTCAAGAGACCCAGTACTTC.

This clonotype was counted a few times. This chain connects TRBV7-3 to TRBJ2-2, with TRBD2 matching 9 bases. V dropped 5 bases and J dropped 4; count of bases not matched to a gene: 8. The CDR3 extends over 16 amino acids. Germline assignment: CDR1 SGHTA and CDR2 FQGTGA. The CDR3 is CASSKNSGRGTGELFF. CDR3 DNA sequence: TGTGCCAGCAGCAAAAATAGCGGGAGAGGCACCGGGGAGCTGTTTTTT.

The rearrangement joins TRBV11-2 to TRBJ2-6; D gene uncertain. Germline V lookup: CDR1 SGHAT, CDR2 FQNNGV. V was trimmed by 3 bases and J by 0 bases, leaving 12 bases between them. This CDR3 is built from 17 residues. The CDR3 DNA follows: TGTGCCAGCAGCTTTTCCAGTCGCAGCTCTGGGGCCAACGTCCTGACTTTC. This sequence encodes CASSFSSRSSGANVLTF.

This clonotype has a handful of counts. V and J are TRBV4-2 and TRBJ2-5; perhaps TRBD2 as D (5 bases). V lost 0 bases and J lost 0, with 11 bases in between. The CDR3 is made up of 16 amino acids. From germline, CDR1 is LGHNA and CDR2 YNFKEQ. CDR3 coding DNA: TGTGCCAGCAGCCAAGATATGTACGGGGACCAAGAGACCCAGTACTTC. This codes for CASSQDMYGDQETQYF.

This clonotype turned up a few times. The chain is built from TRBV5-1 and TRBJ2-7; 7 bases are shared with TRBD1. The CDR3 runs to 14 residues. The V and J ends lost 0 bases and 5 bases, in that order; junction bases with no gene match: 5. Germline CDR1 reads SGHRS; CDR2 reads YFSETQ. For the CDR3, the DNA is TGCGCCAGCAGCTTGGGACAGGGTGACCACGAGCAGTACGTC. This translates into CASSLGQGDHEQYV.

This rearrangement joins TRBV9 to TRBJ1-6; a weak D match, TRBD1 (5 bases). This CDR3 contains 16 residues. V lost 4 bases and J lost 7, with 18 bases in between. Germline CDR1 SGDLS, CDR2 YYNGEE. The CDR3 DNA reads TGTGCCAGCAGCCCGGGAAGCGGACACCTCAATTCACCCCTCCACTTT. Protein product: CASSPGSGHLNSPLHF. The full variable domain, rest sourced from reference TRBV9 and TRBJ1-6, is DSGVTQTPKHLITATGQRVTLRCSPRSGDLSVYWYQQSLDQGLQFLIQYYNGEERAKGNILERFSAQQFPDLHSELNLSSLELGDSALYFCASSPGSGHLNSPLHFGNGTRLTVT.

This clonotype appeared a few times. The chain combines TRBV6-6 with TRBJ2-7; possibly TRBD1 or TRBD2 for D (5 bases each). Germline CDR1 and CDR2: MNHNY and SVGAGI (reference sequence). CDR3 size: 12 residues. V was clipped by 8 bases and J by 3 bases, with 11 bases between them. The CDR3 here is CASAPGSYEQYF. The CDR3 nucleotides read TGTGCCAGCGCCCCAGGGAGCTACGAGCAGTACTTC.

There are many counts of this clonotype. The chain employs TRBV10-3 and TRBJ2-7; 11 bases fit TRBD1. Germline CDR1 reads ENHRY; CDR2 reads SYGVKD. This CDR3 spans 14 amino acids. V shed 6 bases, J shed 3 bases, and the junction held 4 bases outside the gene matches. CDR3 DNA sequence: TGTGCCATCAGGGGGACAGGGGGAGGCTACGAGCAGTACTTC. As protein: CAIRGTGGGYEQYF.

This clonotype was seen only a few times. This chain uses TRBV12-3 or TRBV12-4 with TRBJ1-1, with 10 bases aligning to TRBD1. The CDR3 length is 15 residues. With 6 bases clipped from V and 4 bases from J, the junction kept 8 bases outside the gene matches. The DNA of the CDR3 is TGTGCCAGCAGGCCAAAGACAGGGGGCGGCACTGAAGCTTTCTTT. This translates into CASRPKTGGGTEAFF.

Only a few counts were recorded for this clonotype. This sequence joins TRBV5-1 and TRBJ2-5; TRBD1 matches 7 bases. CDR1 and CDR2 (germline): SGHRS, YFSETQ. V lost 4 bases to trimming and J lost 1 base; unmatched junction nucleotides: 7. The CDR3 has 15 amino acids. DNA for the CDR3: TGCGCCAGCAGCGTACTCCGGGACAGCCAAGAGACCCAGTACTTC. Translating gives CASSVLRDSQETQYF.

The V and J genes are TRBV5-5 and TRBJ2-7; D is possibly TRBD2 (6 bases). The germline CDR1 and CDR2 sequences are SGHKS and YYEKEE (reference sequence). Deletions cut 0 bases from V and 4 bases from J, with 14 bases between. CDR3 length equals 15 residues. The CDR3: CASSLALGSGYEQYF. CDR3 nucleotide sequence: TGTGCCAGCAGCTTGGCTTTAGGTAGCGGTTACGAGCAGTACTTC.

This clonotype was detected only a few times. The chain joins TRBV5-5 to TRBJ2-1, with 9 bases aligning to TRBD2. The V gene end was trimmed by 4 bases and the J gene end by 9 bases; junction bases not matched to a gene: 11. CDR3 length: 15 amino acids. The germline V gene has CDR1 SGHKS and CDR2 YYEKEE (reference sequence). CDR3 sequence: CASSPVAGGGGEQFF. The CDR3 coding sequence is TGTGCCAGCAGCCCGGTTGCGGGAGGGGGGGGTGAGCAGTTCTTC.

DNA for the CDR3: TGTGCCAGCAGCTTAAGCACCGGACAGGGAAGGTTGGAGACCCAGTACTTC. Translation: CASSLSTGQGRLETQYF. The chain recombines TRBV7-9 with TRBJ2-5; 8 bases line up with TRBD1. Germline CDR1 is SEHNR and CDR2 is FQNEAQ (reference sequence). This CDR3 is built from 17 residues. The trim removed 2 bases at V and 5 bases at J, leaving 13 bases unmatched.

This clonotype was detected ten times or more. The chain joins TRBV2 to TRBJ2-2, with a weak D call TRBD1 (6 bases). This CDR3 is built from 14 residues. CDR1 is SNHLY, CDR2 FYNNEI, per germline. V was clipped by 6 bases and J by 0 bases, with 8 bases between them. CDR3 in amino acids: CASRRGSNTGELFF. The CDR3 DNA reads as TGTGCCAGCAGGAGGGGGTCGAACACCGGGGAGCTGTTTTTT.